The 29 T cell receptor beta chains given below trace back to one sample, sequenced in a study of shared clonotypes between healthy human individuals. Data came from immunoSEQ multiplex PCR; TCRdb stores just in-frame clones and leaves some out. The sample gives 1 million to 1.2 million clones, about 72% of which show up once; roughly 0.83% is in the top ten. Sequenced: memory CD4+ T cells from PBMCs. Noted subset: CD45RA-negative fraction. Every receptor here comes from a man aged 18 to 29 in good health. Some clones in this sample may be carry-over from other donors' samples.

This chain links TRBV5-4 with TRBJ2-7; 9 bases are a match to TRBD2. The CDR3 length is 16 residues. Per germline, CDR1 SGHNT and CDR2 YYREEE (reference sequence). The V and J ends lost 4 bases and 7 bases, in that order; junction bases with no gene match: 15. This chain's CDR3 is CASSAPGREGLGEQYF. CDR3 nucleotide sequence: TGTGCCAGCAGCGCTCCGGGGCGGGAGGGCTTAGGAGAGCAGTACTTC. Using reference TRBV5-4 and TRBJ2-7 for the parts outside the CDR3, the full variable domain is ETGVTQSPTHLIKTRGQQVTLRCSSQSGHNTVSWYQQALGQGPQFIFQYYREEENGRGNFPPRFSGLQFPNYSSELNVNALELDDSALYLCASSAPGREGLGEQYFGPGTRLTVT.

This clone was counted between two and nine times. The chain combines TRBV30 with TRBJ1-1; D not certain. Germline CDR1 and CDR2: GTSNPN and SVGIG (reference sequence). With 2 bases removed from V and 5 bases from J, the gap between germline ends came to 9 bases. This CDR3 contains 12 residues. The CDR3 DNA sequence: TGTGCCTGGAGTAGGTCCTGGACTGAAGCTTTCTTT. Encoded protein: CAWSRSWTEAFF. The full variable domain, rest sourced from reference TRBV30 and TRBJ1-1, is SQTIHQWPATLVQPVGSPLSLECTVEGTSNPNLYWYRQAAGRGLQLLFYSVGIGQISSEVPQNLSASRPQDRQFILSSKKLLLSDSGFYLCAWSRSWTEAFFGQGTRLTVV.

The chain is built from TRBV7-2 and TRBJ1-4, with a possible D match to TRBD1 (5 bases). CDR1 is SGHTA and CDR2 is FQGNSA in the germline V gene. This CDR3 has 15 amino acids. Trimming took 5 bases from V and 6 from J, leaving 16 bases between them. CDR3: CASSLRWQGDEKLFF. As DNA, the CDR3 is TGTGCCAGCAGCCTAAGATGGCAGGGCGATGAAAAACTGTTTTTT.

This sequence joins TRBV9 and TRBJ2-7, with 10 bases matching TRBD2. The V and J ends lost 1 base and 6 bases, in that order; junction bases with no gene match: 7. This CDR3 is built from 15 residues. Germline V gives CDR1 SGDLS, CDR2 YYNGEE. CDR3 sequence: CASSVLAGEFSEQYF. For the CDR3, the DNA is TGTGCCAGCAGCGTACTAGCGGGAGAATTCTCCGAGCAGTACTTC.

The chain combines TRBV5-4 with TRBJ2-1; 9 nucleotides line up with TRBD2. The CDR3 extends over 15 amino acids. V lost 4 bases to trimming and J lost 4 bases; unmatched junction nucleotides: 6. Looked up from germline, CDR1 is SGHNT and CDR2 is YYREEE (reference sequence). The CDR3 sequence: CASSAAGGKYNEQFF. CDR3 nucleotides: TGTGCCAGCAGCGCTGCGGGGGGGAAGTACAATGAGCAGTTCTTC.

In its sample, this clone is medium-sized. This chain uses TRBV6-5 with TRBJ1-2; 7 bases match TRBD1. The CDR3 has 16 amino acids. Germline CDR1 and CDR2: MNHEY and SVGAGI. V lost 2 bases to trimming and J lost 3 bases; unmatched junction nucleotides: 9. CDR3 coding DNA: TGTGCCAGCAGTTACAATTTAGGGGGCAGGGACTATGGCTACACCTTC. Its protein product is CASSYNLGGRDYGYTF.

The J gene is TRBJ2-1, the V gene TRBV9, with D possibly TRBD2 on 5 matching bases. The CDR3 runs 16 residues. The germline gives CDR1 SGDLS, CDR2 YYNGEE. Trimming pared 4 bases from V and 0 bases from J, leaving 14 bases between. The CDR3 spells CASSPQAESSYNEQFF. CDR3 nucleotides: TGTGCCAGCAGCCCCCAAGCGGAGAGCTCCTACAATGAGCAGTTCTTC.

The chain links TRBV7-2 to TRBJ1-3; D unresolved. Trimming removed 0 bases at V and 4 bases at J, with 10 bases between. The CDR3 runs 15 residues. Germline V gives CDR1 SGHTA, CDR2 FQGNSA. CDR3 DNA: TGTGCCAGCAGCTTAGCGTCCGGGCTGGGAAACACCATATATTTT. This gives the protein CASSLASGLGNTIYF.

This clone was picked up many times. The V gene is TRBV4-3, the J gene TRBJ2-1; 8 nucleotides agree with TRBD2. There are 18 residues in the CDR3. From germline, CDR1 is LGHNA and CDR2 YSLEER. The V and J ends lost 4 bases and 7 bases, in that order; junction bases with no gene match: 18. The CDR3 nucleotides are TGCGCCAGCAGCCCCTCGGGCCTCGGGGCGGGAGGTTCGAATGAGCAGTTCTTC. Its translation: CASSPSGLGAGGSNEQFF.

The genes are TRBV7-8 and TRBJ2-5, with unresolved D. Per germline, CDR1 SGHVS and CDR2 FQNEAQ. V lost 5 bases to trimming and J lost 2 bases, with 9 bases between them. This CDR3 has 13 residues. CDR3 sequence reads: CASSTGIQETQYF. CDR3 nucleotides: TGTGCCAGCAGCACTGGGATACAAGAGACCCAGTACTTC.

This clone was detected ten times or more. This sequence joins TRBV5-4 and TRBJ2-6, with D uncertain. Germline CDR1 and CDR2: SGHNT and YYREEE (reference sequence). The CDR3 is 15 amino acids. Trimming took 0 bases from V and 4 from J, leaving 8 bases between them. The CDR3 nucleotides are TGTGCCAGCAGCTTGGGCGTCGAGGGGGCCAACGTCCTGACTTTC. Protein: CASSLGVEGANVLTF.

The genes are TRBV27 and TRBJ1-2; no definite D call. CDR1 MNHEY and CDR2 SMNVEV come from the germline V gene (reference sequence). V lost 6 bases and J lost 7, with 21 bases in between. The CDR3 spans 15 residues. Written as DNA, the CDR3 is TGTGCCAGCAGGCCCCATACCGAGGGCGGTCGTGGCTACACCTTC. Encoded protein: CASRPHTEGGRGYTF.

The V and J genes are TRBV25-1 and TRBJ2-2; 9 positions match TRBD1. V shed 8 bases, J shed 6 bases, and the junction held 7 bases outside the gene matches. The CDR3 length is 14 residues. Germline-derived CDR1 and CDR2 are MGHDK and SYGVNS. The CDR3 bases are TGTGCCAGCGGGGGGACAGGGAGAGCCGGGGAGCTGTTTTTT. This encodes CASGGTGRAGELFF. Complete variable domain (other parts from reference TRBV25-1 and TRBJ2-2): EADIYQTPRYLVIGTGKKITLECSQTMGHDKMYWYQQDPGMELHLIHYSYGVNSTEKGDLSSESTVSRIRTEHFPLTLESARPSHTSQYLCASGGTGRAGELFFGEGSRLTVL.

The rearrangement uses TRBV28 and TRBJ2-7; D perhaps matches TRBD2 (6 bases). Germline loops: CDR1 MDHEN, CDR2 SYDVKM. V lost 3 bases, J lost 2 bases, and 11 bases lay in between. The CDR3 sequence is 14 residues long. The CDR3 bases are TGTGCCAGCAGTTTGTGGGACTCAACCTACGAGCAGTACTTC. This sequence encodes CASSLWDSTYEQYF.

The V gene is TRBV11-2, the J gene TRBJ2-3, with 11 nucleotides matching TRBD2. V lost 3 bases to trimming and J lost 10 bases; unmatched junction nucleotides: 12. This CDR3 is 16 amino acids long. The germline CDR1 and CDR2 sequences are SGHAT and FQNNGV. The DNA of the CDR3 is TGTGCCAGCAGCTTGTGGACTAGCGGGCTCACGGAGGCGCAGTATTTT. Translating gives CASSLWTSGLTEAQYF.

The chain recombines TRBV5-8 with TRBJ2-3; D not certain. This CDR3 spans 15 amino acids. V shed 0 bases and J shed 0 bases, with 8 bases lying between them. Germline CDR1 SGHTS, CDR2 YDEGEE. Written as DNA, the CDR3 is TGTGCCAGCAGCTTGGCTCAGTGGAGCACAGATACGCAGTATTTT. Translating gives CASSLAQWSTDTQYF.

The rearrangement uses TRBV27 and TRBJ2-7, with D hard to call. V was clipped by 6 bases and J by 7 bases, with 10 bases between them. Germline loops: CDR1 MNHEY, CDR2 SMNVEV (reference sequence). This CDR3 comprises 11 residues. CDR3 region: CASSTALEQYF. In DNA form, the CDR3 reads TGTGCCAGCAGCACAGCACTGGAGCAGTACTTC.

The CDR3 bases are TGTGCCTGGACTACTTCGTCCAGGGGGCGAGTTGGCTACACCTTC. Amino acids: CAWTTSSRGRVGYTF. The chain combines TRBV30 with TRBJ1-2, with 8 bases lining up with TRBD1. The CDR3 extends over 15 amino acids. The germline V gene encodes CDR1 GTSNPN and CDR2 SVGIG (reference sequence). J lost 7 bases, V lost 4 bases, and 14 bases had no gene match.

This rearrangement joins TRBV18 to TRBJ1-2; maybe TRBD1 (6 bases). The CDR3 has 14 amino acids. V lost 5 bases to trimming and J lost 7 bases, with 17 bases between them. Germline loops: CDR1 KGHSH, CDR2 LQKENI. The CDR3 DNA follows: TGTGCCAGCTCAACCCTGACAGGCGGGACTGGCTACACCTTC. Translation gives CASSTLTGGTGYTF. Full variable domain (rest looked up from reference TRBV18 and TRBJ1-2): NAGVMQNPRHLVRRRGQEARLRCSPMKGHSHVYWYRQLPEEGLKFMVYLQKENIIDESGMPKERFSAEFPKEGPSILRIQQVVRGDSAAYFCASSTLTGGTGYTFGSGTRLTVV.

The chain recombines TRBV6-6 with TRBJ1-3; perhaps TRBD1 as D (5 bases). This CDR3 is 13 amino acids long. With 9 bases removed from V and 2 bases from J, the gap between germline ends came to 11 bases. CDR1 MNHNY and CDR2 SVGAGI come from the germline V gene (reference sequence). The CDR3 sequence is CASRRDAGNTIYF. The CDR3 DNA reads as TGTGCCAGTCGAAGGGACGCTGGAAACACCATATATTTT.

The J gene is TRBJ1-4, the V gene TRBV11-2, with D unresolved. The CDR3 length is 15 residues. Germline lookup yields CDR1 SGHAT and CDR2 FQNNGV. V lost 1 base and J lost 5, with 11 bases in between. DNA for the CDR3: TGTGCCAGCAGCTTAGCCATCCGCTCCAATGAAAAACTGTTTTTT. The encoded protein is CASSLAIRSNEKLFF.

This chain uses TRBV7-2 with TRBJ1-2; 7 nucleotides match TRBD1. The CDR3 spans 15 residues. CDR1 and CDR2 (germline): SGHTA, FQGNSA. V dropped 5 bases and J dropped 3; count of bases not matched to a gene: 9. In DNA form, the CDR3 reads TGTGCCAGCAGCCCTGGACAGGCGCCCTACTATGGCTACACCTTC. It codes for CASSPGQAPYYGYTF. Full variable domain (missing parts from reference TRBV7-2 and TRBJ1-2): GAGVSQSPSNKVTEKGKDVELRCDPISGHTALYWYRQSLGQGLEFLIYFQGNSAPDKSGLPSDRFSAERTGGSVSTLTIQRTQQEDSAVYLCASSPGQAPYYGYTFGSGTRLTVV.

V usage is TRBV28 and J usage is TRBJ1-4, with D unresolved. Trimming removed 3 bases at V and 12 bases at J, with 5 bases between. Germline V gene lookup returns CDR1 MDHEN and CDR2 SYDVKM. The CDR3 totals 10 residues. This CDR3 reads CASSFWELFF. In DNA, the CDR3 is TGTGCCAGCAGTTTTTGGGAACTGTTTTTT.

The chain couples TRBV20-1 to TRBJ1-2, with a weak D call TRBD1 (6 bases). CDR1 is DFQATT, CDR2 SNEGSKA, per germline (reference sequence). Trimming shortened V by 6 bases and J by 10 bases, and 15 bases separated the two germline ends. This CDR3 is 11 amino acids long. DNA of the CDR3: TGCAGTGCCCCGGGACAAGCGGACTACACCTTC. This codes for CSAPGQADYTF.

V is TRBV7-9 and J is TRBJ2-2; D is unresolved. CDR1 is SEHNR and CDR2 is FQNEAQ in the germline V gene (reference sequence). Trimming took 0 bases from V and 5 from J, leaving 13 bases between them. The CDR3 has 16 amino acids. The CDR3 nucleotides read TGTGCCAGCAGCTTAGCCGACCTCTTGGGGACCGGGGAGCTGTTTTTT. This sequence encodes CASSLADLLGTGELFF.

V gene TRBV5-4 combines with J gene TRBJ2-5, with TRBD1 as a possible D gene (5 bases). From germline, CDR1 is SGHNT and CDR2 YYREEE (reference sequence). The CDR3 contains 13 residues. V lost 3 bases and J 2 bases, leaving 8 bases between the germline ends. As DNA, the CDR3 is TGTGCCAGCAGCTCAAGACAGCAAGAGACCCAGTACTTC. Protein: CASSSRQQETQYF.

V is TRBV9 and J is TRBJ2-2; the D gene is possibly TRBD2 (5 bases). V was trimmed by 4 bases and J by 3 bases, leaving 10 bases between them. The CDR3 consists of 14 residues. Germline V gene data show CDR1 as SGDLS and CDR2 as YYNGEE. The CDR3 region is CASSLREHTGELFF. The CDR3, as DNA: TGTGCCAGCAGCCTCCGGGAACACACCGGGGAGCTGTTTTTT.

This rearrangement joins TRBV6-6 to TRBJ1-4; D perhaps matches TRBD1 (5 bases). CDR3 length: 12 amino acids. Germline CDR1 MNHNY, CDR2 SVGAGI (reference sequence). The V and J ends lost 5 bases and 5 bases respectively, with 6 bases between them. CDR3 protein: CASSRQNEKLFF. The CDR3 DNA follows: TGTGCCAGCAGTAGACAGAATGAAAAACTGTTTTTT.

This clone was detected only once. This chain joins TRBV25-1 and TRBJ1-5, with D perhaps TRBD1 (6 bases). This CDR3 region has 18 residues. V was pared by 9 bases and J by 0 bases, with 24 bases between. Germline CDR1 and CDR2: MGHDK and SYGVNS. In DNA, the CDR3 is TGTGCCAGGACCTCAGTTTTACAGGGTGTATATAGCAATCAGCCCCAGCATTTT. Translation: CARTSVLQGVYSNQPQHF.